These T cell receptor beta chains were read from a single sample in a study of shared clonotypes between healthy human individuals. TCRdb keeps only in-frame clones here, not all; method: immunoSEQ multiplex PCR. The sample lists some 100,000 clones, 68% occurring once. The sample was memory CD8+ T cells sorted from blood. The receptor set was obtained from a woman aged 25 to 45 in good health. Both conserved end residues are part of each CDR3. The D gene is left open where the match is weak. Rows give clone size only sometimes, using once, few, many, or a class for an expanded clone.

v_gene,abundance,d_gene,j_gene,CDR3nt,CDR3aa
TRBV5-6,.,.,TRBJ2-7,TGTGCCAGCAGCTTTTCGGACGAGCAGTACTTC,CASSFSDEQYF
TRBV30,few,.,TRBJ1-5,TGTGCCTGGAGTGACAGGATGGTAAGCAATCAGCCCCAGCATTTT,CAWSDRMVSNQPQHF
TRBV29-1,.,.,TRBJ2-1,TGCAGCGTAACACTAGTGGGCAATGAGCAGTTCTTC,CSVTLVGNEQFF
TRBV28,.,.,TRBJ1-5,TGTGCCAGCAGGACGGGGGATCAGCCCCAGCATTTT,CASRTGDQPQHF
TRBV5-1,once,TRBD1,TRBJ1-3,TGCGCCAGCAGCTGGGGGACAGAAGGAAACACCATATATTTT,CASSWGTEGNTIYF
TRBV11-2,.,.,TRBJ1-1,TGTGCCAGCAGCCCAGCGACATCGGCTTTCTTT,CASSPATSAFF
TRBV28,.,TRBD1,TRBJ1-5,TGTGCCAGCAGTTCCTTCTGGACAGGGAATCAGCCCCAGCATTTT,CASSSFWTGNQPQHF
TRBV2,.,.,TRBJ2-7,TGTGCCAGCAGTGACGGGCTAGACTACGAGCAGTACTTC,CASSDGLDYEQYF
TRBV21-1,many,.,TRBJ2-5,TGTGCCAGCAGCAAACCAACCGGGACAGGGGGAGCAGAGACCCAGTACTTC,CASSKPTGTGGAETQYF
TRBV4-1,.,.,TRBJ2-1,TGCGCCAGCAGCTACGGGACTTCTAGCTCCTACAATGAGCAGTTCTTC,CASSYGTSSSYNEQFF
TRBV25-1,.,.,TRBJ2-6,TGTGCCAGCAGTAGTATCACAACTGGACAAAGTCGGGCCAACGTCCTGACTTTC,CASSSITTGQSRANVLTF
TRBV4-2,many,TRBD2,TRBJ2-2,TGTGCCAGCAGCCAAGAATGGCGGGAGCAAGGGATCGGGGAGCTGTTTTTT,CASSQEWREQGIGELFF
TRBV6-1,.,.,TRBJ2-3,TGTGCCAGCTCTGAGGGCCAGGGAGCAGATACGCAGTATTTT,CASSEGQGADTQYF
TRBV6-1,.,TRBD2,TRBJ2-3,TGTGCCAGCAGTGATACTAGCGGGAGTGGGGCAGATACGCAGTATTTT,CASSDTSGSGADTQYF
TRBV18,few,TRBD2,TRBJ2-5,TGTGCCAGCTCACCACTAAAGGGACTAGCGGGAGAGAAAGAAGAGACCCAGTACTTC,CASSPLKGLAGEKEETQYF
TRBV11-2,.,TRBD2,TRBJ2-1,TGTGCCAGCAGCCCTTGGGGGGGACGTAGCACCCATGAGCAGTTCTTC,CASSPWGGRSTHEQFF
TRBV11-2,.,.,TRBJ2-7,TGTGCCAGCAGCTCCCGGAAGGGGGAGTCCTACGAGCAGTACTTC,CASSSRKGESYEQYF
TRBV30,.,.,TRBJ2-6,TGTGCCTTCCGACAGGCGCACTCTGGGGCCAACGTCCTGACTTTC,CAFRQAHSGANVLTF
TRBV28,.,.,TRBJ2-3,TGTGCCAGCAGGGGCGTCTGGGGCACAGATACGCAGTATTTT,CASRGVWGTDTQYF
TRBV5-8,.,.,TRBJ1-2,TGTGCCAGCAGCCACGCACAGGGTTACTATGGCTACACCTTC,CASSHAQGYYGYTF
TRBV28,.,.,TRBJ2-3,TGTGCCAGCAGTCTCGGTTCTTTCACAGATACGCAGTATTTT,CASSLGSFTDTQYF
TRBV10-3,.,TRBD1,TRBJ2-7,TGTGCCATCAGTCGAGACAGGGAAGGGGTGACGCGTGAGCAGTACTTC,CAISRDREGVTREQYF
TRBV29-1,.,.,TRBJ1-1,TGCAGCGTTGGTCTAATAGGCACTGAAGCTTTCTTT,CSVGLIGTEAFF
TRBV6-1,.,.,TRBJ2-1,TGTGCCAGCAGACACTACAATGAGCAGTTCTTC,CASRHYNEQFF
TRBV7-9,.,.,TRBJ2-7,TGTGCCAGCAGCGCCCCCTTGGGTTACGAGCAGTACTTC,CASSAPLGYEQYF
TRBV9,.,.,TRBJ2-1,TGTGCCAGCAGCGTAGCGGGAACGGTCAATGAGCAGTTCTTC,CASSVAGTVNEQFF
TRBV5-1,few,.,TRBJ1-1,TGCGCCAGCAGCTTGGGAGGGAACACTGAAGCTTTCTTT,CASSLGGNTEAFF
TRBV25-1,.,.,TRBJ2-7,TGTGCCAGCAGGGAGGGCGGATACTCCTCCTACGAGCAGTACTTC,CASREGGYSSYEQYF
TRBV4-1,few,TRBD1,TRBJ2-7,TGCGCCAGCAGCCAAGTCGACAGGGAGTACGAGCAGTACTTC,CASSQVDREYEQYF
TRBV2,.,.,TRBJ2-3,TGTGCCAGCAAGGACGGCGTGGATACGCAGTATTTT,CASKDGVDTQYF
TRBV19,.,.,TRBJ2-7,TGTGCCAGTAGTGTAGACCTAAACTACGAGCAGTACTTC,CASSVDLNYEQYF
TRBV28,few,.,TRBJ1-2,TGTGCCAGCACCACCCCCGGCGTTGGCTACACCTTC,CASTTPGVGYTF
TRBV18,.,.,TRBJ2-5,TGTGCCAGCTCACCAGCGGACACGGGGCAAGAGACCCAGTACTTC,CASSPADTGQETQYF
TRBV28,few,TRBD2,TRBJ2-7,TGTGCCAGCAGTTTAACTGGGGGGGGAATTCACGAGCAGTACTTC,CASSLTGGGIHEQYF
TRBV11-2,.,TRBD1,TRBJ1-6,TGTGCCAGCAGCTCTGGGACAGGGGGCGGGTCACCCCTCCACTTT,CASSSGTGGGSPLHF
TRBV5-8,.,.,TRBJ2-2,TGTGCCAGCACCACCTACCAACCGGGACTGGAGAACACCGGGGAGCTGTTTTTT,CASTTYQPGLENTGELFF
TRBV6-5,.,TRBD1,TRBJ1-2,TGTGCCAGCAGTTATCTGACAGGGAGGCCCTATGGCTACACCTTC,CASSYLTGRPYGYTF
TRBV19,.,.,TRBJ1-1,TGTGCCAGTAGTATAGGTCAGGGCCTTGGGAACACTGAAGCTTTCTTT,CASSIGQGLGNTEAFF
TRBV7-6,.,TRBD2,TRBJ2-7,TGTGCCAGCAGCCCCGGGACTAGCGATCTCGAGCAGTACTTC,CASSPGTSDLEQYF
TRBV7-9,few,.,TRBJ1-6,TGTGCCATCAAGGAGGAGGGATCGGACTCACCCCTCCACTTT,CAIKEEGSDSPLHF
TRBV5-1,.,.,TRBJ2-1,TGCGCCAGCAGCTTTTCACTGGACTACAATGAGCAGTTCTTC,CASSFSLDYNEQFF
TRBV28,many,TRBD2,TRBJ2-2,TGTGCCAGCAGCTCAGGGACTAGAGAGTACGGGGAGCTGTTTTTT,CASSSGTREYGELFF
TRBV27,.,TRBD2,TRBJ2-7,TGTGCCAGCAGTTCCTTTATGCGGGAGAGGTACGAGCAGTACTTC,CASSSFMRERYEQYF
TRBV15,.,.,TRBJ1-5,TGTGCCACCAGCAGAGTAGGGAGCCTAGCCTGGTATAGCAATCAGCCCCAGCATTTT,CATSRVGSLAWYSNQPQHF
TRBV7-2,.,.,TRBJ2-1,TGTGCCAGCAGCTTAAACCCAACTAGAAATAAGCAGTTCTTC,CASSLNPTRNKQFF
TRBV9,once,TRBD2,TRBJ2-1,TGTGCCAGCAGCGCCAGTTGGCGGGAGTACAATGAGCAGTTCTTC,CASSASWREYNEQFF
TRBV7-2,.,TRBD1,TRBJ2-7,TGTGCCAGCAGCTTAGGAGGAGGGACAGGTGGACTCGAGCAGTACTTC,CASSLGGGTGGLEQYF
TRBV7-9,few,.,TRBJ1-5,TGTGCCAGCAGCCCCGATTGGCAGCCCAATCAGCCCCAGCATTTT,CASSPDWQPNQPQHF
TRBV7-9,.,TRBD2,TRBJ2-2,TGTGCCAGCACCTCGGGGGGAAGCACCGGGGAGCTGTTTTTT,CASTSGGSTGELFF
TRBV27,once,.,TRBJ2-4,TGTGCCAGCAGCCGAATCCGGGGCCGACTTTACTTC,CASSRIRGRLYF
TRBV19,once,TRBD2,TRBJ2-1,TGTGCCAGTAGGAACCTAGCGGGAGTAGGGGATGAGCAGTTCTTC,CASRNLAGVGDEQFF
TRBV6-1,few,.,TRBJ1-5,TGTGCCAGCACTGAGGGACCAGATAGCAATCAGCCCCAGCATTTT,CASTEGPDSNQPQHF
TRBV28,once,.,TRBJ1-1,TGTGCCAGCAGTCCGGCCCTTCACACTGAAGCTTTCTTT,CASSPALHTEAFF
TRBV2,.,.,TRBJ1-5,TGTGCCAGCAGTGAAGGACCCAATCAGCCCCAGCATTTT,CASSEGPNQPQHF
TRBV25-1,.,.,TRBJ1-2,TGTGCCAGCAGTGAATATACGGGGGCGCTTGGCTACACCTTC,CASSEYTGALGYTF
TRBV5-1,.,TRBD2,TRBJ2-3,TGCGCCAGCTGGGGCAGCGGGGCAACAGATACGCAGTATTTT,CASWGSGATDTQYF
TRBV30,.,.,TRBJ1-1,TGTGCCTGGAGCTTCGGGGGCAGCGGCAACACTGAAGCTTTCTTT,CAWSFGGSGNTEAFF
TRBV25-1,.,.,TRBJ2-1,TGTGCCAGCAATAATCCCGAGGGGGGGGGTAATGAGCAGTTCTTC,CASNNPEGGGNEQFF
TRBV9,.,TRBD2,TRBJ2-3,TGTGCCAGCAGCCTCAGCGGGAAAGAAGATACGCAGTATTTT,CASSLSGKEDTQYF
TRBV2,.,.,TRBJ1-2,TGTGCCAGCAGATACAGGGCGACGAACTATGGCTACACCTTC,CASRYRATNYGYTF